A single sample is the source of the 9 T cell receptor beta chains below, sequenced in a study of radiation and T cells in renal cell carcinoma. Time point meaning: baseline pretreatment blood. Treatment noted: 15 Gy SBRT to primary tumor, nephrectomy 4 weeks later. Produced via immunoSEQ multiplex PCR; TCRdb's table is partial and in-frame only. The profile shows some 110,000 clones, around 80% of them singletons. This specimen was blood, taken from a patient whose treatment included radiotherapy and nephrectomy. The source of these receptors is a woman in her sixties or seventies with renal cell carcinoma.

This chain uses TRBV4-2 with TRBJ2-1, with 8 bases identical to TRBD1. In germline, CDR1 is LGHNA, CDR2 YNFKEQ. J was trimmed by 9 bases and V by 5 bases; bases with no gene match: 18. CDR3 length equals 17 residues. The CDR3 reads CASSASLSDRADGEQFF. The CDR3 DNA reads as TGTGCCAGCAGCGCAAGTCTTTCGGACAGGGCTGACGGTGAGCAGTTCTTC.

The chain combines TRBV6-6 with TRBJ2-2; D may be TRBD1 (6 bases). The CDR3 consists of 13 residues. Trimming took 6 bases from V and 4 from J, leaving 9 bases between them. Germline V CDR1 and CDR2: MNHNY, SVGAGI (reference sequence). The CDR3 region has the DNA TGTGCCAGCAGGGGGGCTCGCACCGGGGAGCTGTTTTTT. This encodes CASRGARTGELFF.

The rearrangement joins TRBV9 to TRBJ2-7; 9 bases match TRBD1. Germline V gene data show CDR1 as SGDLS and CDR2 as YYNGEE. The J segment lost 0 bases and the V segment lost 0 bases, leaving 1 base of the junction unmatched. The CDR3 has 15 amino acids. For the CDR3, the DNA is TGTGCCAGCAGCGTAGGGACAGGGGACTCCTACGAGCAGTACTTC. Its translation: CASSVGTGDSYEQYF.

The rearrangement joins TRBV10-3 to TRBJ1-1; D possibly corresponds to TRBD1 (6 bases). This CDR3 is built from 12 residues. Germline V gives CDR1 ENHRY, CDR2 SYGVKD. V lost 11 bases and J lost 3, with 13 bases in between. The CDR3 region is CAVQGGDTEAFF. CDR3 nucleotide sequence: TGTGCCGTACAGGGCGGGGACACTGAAGCTTTCTTT.

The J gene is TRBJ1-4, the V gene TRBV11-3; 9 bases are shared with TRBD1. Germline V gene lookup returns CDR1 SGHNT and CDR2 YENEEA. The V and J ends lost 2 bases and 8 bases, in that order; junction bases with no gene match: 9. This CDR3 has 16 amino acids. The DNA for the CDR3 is TGTGCCAGCAGCTTAAACCTGGGACAGGGTTACGAAAAACTGTTTTTT. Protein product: CASSLNLGQGYEKLFF.

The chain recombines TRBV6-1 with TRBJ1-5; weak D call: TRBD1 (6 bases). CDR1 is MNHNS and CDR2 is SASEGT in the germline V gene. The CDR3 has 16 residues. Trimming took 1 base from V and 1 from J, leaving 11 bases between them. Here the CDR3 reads CASSEVGGLSNQPQHF. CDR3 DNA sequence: TGTGCCAGCAGTGAAGTGGGGGGCCTCAGCAATCAGCCCCAGCATTTT.

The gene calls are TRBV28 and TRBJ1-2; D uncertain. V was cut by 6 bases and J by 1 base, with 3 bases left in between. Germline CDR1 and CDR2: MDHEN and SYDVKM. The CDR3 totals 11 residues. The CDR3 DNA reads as TGTGCCAGCAGCTTTAACTATGGCTACACCTTC. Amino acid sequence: CASSFNYGYTF.

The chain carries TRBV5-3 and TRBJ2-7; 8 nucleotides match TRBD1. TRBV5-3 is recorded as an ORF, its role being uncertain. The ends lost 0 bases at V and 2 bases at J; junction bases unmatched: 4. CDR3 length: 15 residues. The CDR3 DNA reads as TGTGCCAGAAGCTTGGGCCACAGGGGGACCTACGAGCAGTACTTC. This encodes CARSLGHRGTYEQYF.

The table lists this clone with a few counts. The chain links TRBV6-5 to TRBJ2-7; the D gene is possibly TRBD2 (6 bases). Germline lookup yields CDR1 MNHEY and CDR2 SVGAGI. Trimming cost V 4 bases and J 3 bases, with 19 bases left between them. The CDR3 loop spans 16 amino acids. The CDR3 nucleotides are TGTGCCAGCAGTTTCCGACGGGGGAAAGGTGGCTACGAGCAGTACTTC. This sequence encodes CASSFRRGKGGYEQYF.